This entry concerns a single T cell receptor (beta chain). Its antigen is currently unknown. Both 60 Vbeta primers and 13 Jbeta primers went into the PCR. TCRdb's copy holds only in-frame clones and misses some; the assay was immunoSEQ multiplex PCR. This repertoire shows around 170,000 clones, roughly 82% found once; its top ten account for less than 0.65%. The data originate from a study of cytomegalovirus exposure and HLA in healthy donors. The study's findings and limits: TRBV6-2, TRBV6-3 and some other V segments were excluded as indistinguishable. The study reported that TCR beta sequences accurately predicted HLA-A and HLA-B alleles in most subjects.

CDR3 length equals 14 residues. CDR1 is SGHRS, CDR2 YFSETQ, per germline. Sequenced input: PBMCs. The clonotype originates from a woman between 45 and 60 years old in good health and CMV-seronegative. This rearrangement joins TRBV5-1 to TRBJ2-5, with D possibly TRBD1 on 5 matching bases. Gene TRBJ2-7 matches the end of the DNA better, so the J call may be wrong. The CDR3 sequence is CASSLSQGTYEQYF. CDR3 sequence (DNA): TGCGCCAGCAGCTTGTCCCAGGGAACCTACGAGCAGTACTTC.